These T cell receptor beta chains were read from a single sample in a study of response to subunit inactivated influenza vaccine. Each CDR3 protein is one row after TCRdb ran MiXCR on the RT-PCR reads. The sample contains under 800,000 distinct CDR3 sequences, 11% to 15% of which appear only once. The sample in question was PBMCs from blood, obtained approximately 15 days before vaccination. These receptor sequences come from a man in his fifties who received an inactivated influenza vaccine. CDR3s include the opening cysteine and the closing phenylalanine or tryptophan. D genes are given only for firm matches. Some rows have no size entry. The others give once, few or many, or a class for an expanded clone.

d_call: -
v_call: TRBV7-7
clone_size: few
j_call: TRBJ2-2
cdr3_length: 14
cdr3_nt: TGTGCTAGTGGACGGGGGTCCAACACCGGGGAGCTGTTTTTT
cdr3_aa: CASGRGSNTGELFF

d_call: -
v_call: TRBV6-2/TRBV6-3
clone_size: few
j_call: TRBJ2-5
cdr3_length: 15
cdr3_nt: TGTGCCAGCAGCCGCGGACACCGTGAGGGAGAGACCCAGTACTTC
cdr3_aa: CASSRGHREGETQYF

d_call: -
v_call: TRBV6-5
clone_size: few
j_call: TRBJ1-1
cdr3_length: 14
cdr3_nt: TGTGCCAGCAGTTACGACAGGACCGTATCTGAAGCTTTCTTT
cdr3_aa: CASSYDRTVSEAFF

d_call: -
v_call: TRBV29-1
clone_size: -
j_call: TRBJ1-4
cdr3_length: 13
cdr3_nt: TGCAGCGTTGCCCGGGCCATTAATGAAAAACTGTTTTTT
cdr3_aa: CSVARAINEKLFF

d_call: -
v_call: TRBV20-1
clone_size: -
j_call: TRBJ2-5
cdr3_length: 16
cdr3_nt: TGCTGTGCTAGAGACCACCGATCGGGGGTTCGAGAGACCCAGTACTTC
cdr3_aa: CCARDHRSGVRETQYF

d_call: -
v_call: TRBV7-2
clone_size: few
j_call: TRBJ2-1
cdr3_length: 16
cdr3_nt: TGTGCCAGCAGCTTAGTGGGGGGGCGACCCTACAATGAGCAGTTCTTC
cdr3_aa: CASSLVGGRPYNEQFF

d_call: -
v_call: TRBV12-3/TRBV12-4
clone_size: many
j_call: TRBJ2-3
cdr3_length: 14
cdr3_nt: TGTGCCAGCAGTTCGGAGGTTGGCACAGATACGCAGTATTTT
cdr3_aa: CASSSEVGTDTQYF

d_call: -
v_call: TRBV7-9
clone_size: few
j_call: TRBJ2-7
cdr3_length: 12
cdr3_nt: TGTGCCAGCCACCAGGGGGGGGGCGAGCAGTACTTC
cdr3_aa: CASHQGGGEQYF

d_call: -
v_call: TRBV12-3/TRBV12-4
clone_size: -
j_call: TRBJ1-1
cdr3_length: 13
cdr3_nt: TGTGCCAGCAGTTTGGGGGGGGGGCTCGAAGCTTTCTTT
cdr3_aa: CASSLGGGLEAFF

d_call: TRBD2
v_call: TRBV25-1
clone_size: -
j_call: TRBJ2-3
cdr3_length: 15
cdr3_nt: TGTGCCAGCAGTGAACCTGGGGGGGGAGCAGATACGCAGTATTTT
cdr3_aa: CASSEPGGGADTQYF

d_call: -
v_call: TRBV12-3/TRBV12-4
clone_size: -
j_call: TRBJ2-5
cdr3_length: 13
cdr3_nt: TGTGCCAGCAACCCCCCCGGGGAAGAGACCCAGTACTTC
cdr3_aa: CASNPPGEETQYF

d_call: -
v_call: TRBV6-5
clone_size: few
j_call: TRBJ2-5
cdr3_length: 15
cdr3_nt: TGTGCCAGCAGTCACGGGACGGGAGCGGAGAGACCCCAGTACTTC
cdr3_aa: CASSHGTGAERPQYF

d_call: -
v_call: TRBV11-2
clone_size: -
j_call: TRBJ2-1
cdr3_length: 15
cdr3_nt: TGTGCCAGCAGCTTAGATCTGAGCGGGTCACTGGGGAAGTTCTTC
cdr3_aa: CASSLDLSGSLGKFF

d_call: -
v_call: TRBV18
clone_size: -
j_call: TRBJ1-5
cdr3_length: 14
cdr3_nt: TGTGCCAGCTCACCATTTAACAGCAATCAGCCCCAGCATTTT
cdr3_aa: CASSPFNSNQPQHF

d_call: TRBD1
v_call: TRBV29-1
clone_size: many
j_call: TRBJ2-7
cdr3_length: 13
cdr3_nt: TGCAGCGCCGGTGGGGGACAGGGCTCCGAGCAGTACTTC
cdr3_aa: CSAGGGQGSEQYF

d_call: TRBD1
v_call: TRBV7-9
clone_size: -
j_call: TRBJ2-2
cdr3_length: 14
cdr3_nt: TGTGCCAGCAGCTGGACAGGGTTGACCGGGGAGCTGTTTTTT
cdr3_aa: CASSWTGLTGELFF

d_call: TRBD1
v_call: TRBV7-2
clone_size: few
j_call: TRBJ1-5
cdr3_length: 15
cdr3_nt: TGTGCCAGCAGCTTAAGGACAGGTCTTAATCAGCCCCAGCATTTT
cdr3_aa: CASSLRTGLNQPQHF

d_call: -
v_call: TRBV4-2
clone_size: -
j_call: TRBJ2-6
cdr3_length: 19
cdr3_nt: TGTGCCAGCAGCCAAGAGGGAGGGACAGGTAACATTGGGGCCAACGTCCTGACTTTC
cdr3_aa: CASSQEGGTGNIGANVLTF

d_call: -
v_call: TRBV5-6
clone_size: -
j_call: TRBJ2-2
cdr3_length: 16
cdr3_nt: TGTGCCAGCAGCTGGGGGGCAGGGGTTACCACCGGGGAGCTGTTTTTT
cdr3_aa: CASSWGAGVTTGELFF

d_call: -
v_call: TRBV21-1
clone_size: -
j_call: TRBJ1-1
cdr3_length: 15
cdr3_nt: TGTGCCAGCAGCAAAACGCCAGGGACCGGCACTGAAGCTTTCTTT
cdr3_aa: CASSKTPGTGTEAFF

d_call: TRBD2
v_call: TRBV12-3/TRBV12-4
clone_size: few
j_call: TRBJ2-3
cdr3_length: 15
cdr3_nt: TGTGCCATTAGGCCTCGACTAGCAAACACAGATACGCAGTATTTT
cdr3_aa: CAIRPRLANTDTQYF

d_call: -
v_call: TRBV20-1
clone_size: once
j_call: TRBJ1-2
cdr3_length: 16
cdr3_nt: TGCAGTGCTAGAGAGGGAGGGGGGGAGACAACTCGTGGCTACACCTTC
cdr3_aa: CSAREGGGETTRGYTF

d_call: -
v_call: TRBV19
clone_size: many
j_call: TRBJ1-1
cdr3_length: 13
cdr3_nt: TGTGCCAGTTCGGACTCCGGGTCGTTTGAAGCTTTCTTT
cdr3_aa: CASSDSGSFEAFF

d_call: TRBD2
v_call: TRBV3-1
clone_size: -
j_call: TRBJ2-7
cdr3_length: 17
cdr3_nt: TGTGCCAGCAGCCACGGCGGTATGACTAGCGGGTCCCACGAGCAGTACTTC
cdr3_aa: CASSHGGMTSGSHEQYF

d_call: TRBD2
v_call: TRBV27
clone_size: few
j_call: TRBJ2-1
cdr3_length: 17
cdr3_nt: TGTGCCAGCAGTTTCTCGTCTAGCGGGGTGAACTACAATGAGCAGTTCTTC
cdr3_aa: CASSFSSSGVNYNEQFF

d_call: -
v_call: TRBV27
clone_size: -
j_call: TRBJ2-5
cdr3_length: 16
cdr3_nt: TGTGCCAGCAGTTTAACCTATACGACAGGGAGGGCGGCCCAGTACTTC
cdr3_aa: CASSLTYTTGRAAQYF

d_call: -
v_call: TRBV4-3
clone_size: few
j_call: TRBJ1-6
cdr3_length: 14
cdr3_nt: TGCGCCAGCAGCCAAGAGGAGGGGAGGGGCCTTCTCCACTTT
cdr3_aa: CASSQEEGRGLLHF

d_call: -
v_call: TRBV15
clone_size: few
j_call: TRBJ2-2
cdr3_length: 16
cdr3_nt: TGTGCCACCAGCAGACCCTTAGCGGATAACACCGGGGAGCTGTTTTTT
cdr3_aa: CATSRPLADNTGELFF

d_call: -
v_call: TRBV10-3
clone_size: many
j_call: TRBJ2-7
cdr3_length: 16
cdr3_nt: TGTGCCATCAGTGCGAGCAAGGGGGAGGGCTCCTACGAGCAGTACTTC
cdr3_aa: CAISASKGEGSYEQYF

d_call: -
v_call: TRBV20-1
clone_size: -
j_call: TRBJ1-5
cdr3_length: 15
cdr3_nt: TGCAGTGCTAGACCTATTAGGACAGATAATCAGCCCCAGCATTTT
cdr3_aa: CSARPIRTDNQPQHF

d_call: -
v_call: TRBV2
clone_size: -
j_call: TRBJ1-3
cdr3_length: 17
cdr3_nt: TGTGCCAGCAATTTTAGGGGCACAGGCCGCTCTGGAAACACCATATATTTT
cdr3_aa: CASNFRGTGRSGNTIYF

d_call: -
v_call: TRBV20-1
clone_size: -
j_call: TRBJ1-2
cdr3_length: 15
cdr3_nt: TGCAGTGCCAGAGATAGTATACAGAAGATCTATGGCTACACCTTC
cdr3_aa: CSARDSIQKIYGYTF

d_call: TRBD2
v_call: TRBV20-1
clone_size: few
j_call: TRBJ2-3
cdr3_length: 14
cdr3_nt: TGCAGTGCTAGAACACTAGCGGGGGCTGATACGCAGTATTTT
cdr3_aa: CSARTLAGADTQYF

d_call: -
v_call: TRBV7-6
clone_size: -
j_call: TRBJ2-3
cdr3_length: 13
cdr3_nt: TGTGCCAGCAGCTTAGCGCGGGAAAGGGCGCAGTATTTT
cdr3_aa: CASSLARERAQYF

d_call: -
v_call: TRBV7-8
clone_size: few
j_call: TRBJ1-3
cdr3_length: 16
cdr3_nt: TGTGCCAGCAGCTTAGGGACGGGTTTCTCTGGAAACACCATATATTTT
cdr3_aa: CASSLGTGFSGNTIYF

d_call: -
v_call: TRBV15
clone_size: -
j_call: TRBJ2-5
cdr3_length: 13
cdr3_nt: TGTGCCACCAGCAGAGATCTACGGGAGACCCAGTACTTC
cdr3_aa: CATSRDLRETQYF

d_call: -
v_call: TRBV5-6
clone_size: -
j_call: TRBJ2-7
cdr3_length: 13
cdr3_nt: TGTGCCAGCAGCTGGGGACCGAGTTTCGAGCAGTACTTC
cdr3_aa: CASSWGPSFEQYF

d_call: TRBD2
v_call: TRBV12-3/TRBV12-4
clone_size: few
j_call: TRBJ2-7
cdr3_length: 17
cdr3_nt: TGTGCCAGCAGTGGAATCGGGACTAGCGGTACTCCCTACGAGCAGTACTTC
cdr3_aa: CASSGIGTSGTPYEQYF

d_call: -
v_call: TRBV12-3/TRBV12-4
clone_size: many
j_call: TRBJ2-1
cdr3_length: 12
cdr3_nt: TGTGCCAGCAGTTTGCGGGGCTATGAGCAGTTCTTC
cdr3_aa: CASSLRGYEQFF

d_call: -
v_call: TRBV20-1
clone_size: few
j_call: TRBJ2-3
cdr3_length: 15
cdr3_nt: TGCAGTGCAACCTCCGGGACAAAGGTCCCAGATACGCAGTATTTT
cdr3_aa: CSATSGTKVPDTQYF

d_call: TRBD1
v_call: TRBV11-2
clone_size: few
j_call: TRBJ1-1
cdr3_length: 18
cdr3_nt: TGTGCCAGCAGCTCCTATGACCTCCGACAGGGCGGGGGCACTGAAGCTTTCTTT
cdr3_aa: CASSSYDLRQGGGTEAFF

d_call: -
v_call: TRBV7-9
clone_size: few
j_call: TRBJ2-5
cdr3_length: 15
cdr3_nt: TGTGCCAGCAGCTTAGACAGACGACTAGAAGAGACCCAGTACTTC
cdr3_aa: CASSLDRRLEETQYF

d_call: -
v_call: TRBV3-1
clone_size: many
j_call: TRBJ1-2
cdr3_length: 14
cdr3_nt: TGTGCCAGCAGCAAACCCGGGCCCGGGGCTGGCTACACCTTC
cdr3_aa: CASSKPGPGAGYTF

d_call: -
v_call: TRBV20-1
clone_size: many
j_call: TRBJ1-1
cdr3_length: 14
cdr3_nt: TGCAGTGCTAGATCCCCAGTAGGCGGCACTGAAGCTTTCTTT
cdr3_aa: CSARSPVGGTEAFF

d_call: TRBD1
v_call: TRBV4-2
clone_size: -
j_call: TRBJ2-1
cdr3_length: 16
cdr3_nt: TGTGCCAGCAGCCCGAGACAGGGCAGCCCCTACAATGAGCAGTTCTTC
cdr3_aa: CASSPRQGSPYNEQFF

d_call: -
v_call: TRBV7-6
clone_size: -
j_call: TRBJ2-6
cdr3_length: 15
cdr3_nt: TGTGCCAGCAGCTTAACAGTGACGGGGGCCAACGTCCTGACTTTC
cdr3_aa: CASSLTVTGANVLTF

d_call: TRBD1
v_call: TRBV4-3
clone_size: -
j_call: TRBJ1-4
cdr3_length: 17
cdr3_nt: TGCGCCAGCAGCCAAGAGCCCACAGGGGCCTTTAATGAAAAACTGTTTTTT
cdr3_aa: CASSQEPTGAFNEKLFF

d_call: -
v_call: TRBV2
clone_size: many
j_call: TRBJ2-1
cdr3_length: 16
cdr3_nt: TGTGCCAGCAGTAGACGACAGGCCCGCTCCTACAATGAGCAGTTCTTC
cdr3_aa: CASSRRQARSYNEQFF

d_call: TRBD2
v_call: TRBV12-3/TRBV12-4
clone_size: -
j_call: TRBJ2-1
cdr3_length: 15
cdr3_nt: TGTGCCAGCAAACAAGCGGGGTCAGACTACAATGAGCAGTTCTTC
cdr3_aa: CASKQAGSDYNEQFF

d_call: TRBD1
v_call: TRBV29-1
clone_size: few
j_call: TRBJ1-2
cdr3_length: 15
cdr3_nt: TGCAGCGCCATCACATCAGCACAGGGGGCCGGTGGCTACACCTTC
cdr3_aa: CSAITSAQGAGGYTF

d_call: TRBD1
v_call: TRBV11-3
clone_size: -
j_call: TRBJ2-7
cdr3_length: 14
cdr3_nt: TGTGCCAGCAGTCCTCCGGGACAGCACTACGAGCAGTACTTC
cdr3_aa: CASSPPGQHYEQYF

d_call: TRBD1
v_call: TRBV29-1
clone_size: -
j_call: TRBJ1-2
cdr3_length: 13
cdr3_nt: TGCAGCGCCGCCCTGGACAGGGGGGGAGGCTACACCTTC
cdr3_aa: CSAALDRGGGYTF

d_call: -
v_call: TRBV6-1
clone_size: -
j_call: TRBJ2-3
cdr3_length: 17
cdr3_nt: TGTGCCAGCAGTCCTTCTCCAGGGACTCCATCCACAGATACGCAGTATTTT
cdr3_aa: CASSPSPGTPSTDTQYF